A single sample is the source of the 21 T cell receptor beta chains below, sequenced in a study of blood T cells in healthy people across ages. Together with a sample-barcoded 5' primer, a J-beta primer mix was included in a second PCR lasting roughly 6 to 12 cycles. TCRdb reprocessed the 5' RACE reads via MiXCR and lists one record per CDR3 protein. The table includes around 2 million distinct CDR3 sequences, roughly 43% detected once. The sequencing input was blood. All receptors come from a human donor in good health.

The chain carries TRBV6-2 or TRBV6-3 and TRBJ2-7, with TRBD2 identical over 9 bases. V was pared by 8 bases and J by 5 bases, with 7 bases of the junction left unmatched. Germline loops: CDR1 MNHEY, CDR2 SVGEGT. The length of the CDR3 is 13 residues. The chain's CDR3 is CASAAGGPNEQYF. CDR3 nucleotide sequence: TGTGCCAGCGCGGCGGGGGGGCCCAACGAGCAGTACTTC.

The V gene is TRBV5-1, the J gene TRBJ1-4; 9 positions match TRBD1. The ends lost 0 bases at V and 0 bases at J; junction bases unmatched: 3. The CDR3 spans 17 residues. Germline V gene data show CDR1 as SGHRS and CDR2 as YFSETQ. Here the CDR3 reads CASSLDRGQTTNEKLFF. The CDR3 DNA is TGCGCCAGCAGCTTGGACAGGGGGCAGACAACTAATGAAAAACTGTTTTTT.

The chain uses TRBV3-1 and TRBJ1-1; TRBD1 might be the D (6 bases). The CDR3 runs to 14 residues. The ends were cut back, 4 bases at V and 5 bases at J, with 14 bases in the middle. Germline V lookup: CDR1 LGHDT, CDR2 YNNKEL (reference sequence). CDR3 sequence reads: CASSPYGGATEAFF. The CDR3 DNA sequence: TGTGCCAGCAGCCCCTATGGGGGGGCGACTGAAGCTTTCTTT.

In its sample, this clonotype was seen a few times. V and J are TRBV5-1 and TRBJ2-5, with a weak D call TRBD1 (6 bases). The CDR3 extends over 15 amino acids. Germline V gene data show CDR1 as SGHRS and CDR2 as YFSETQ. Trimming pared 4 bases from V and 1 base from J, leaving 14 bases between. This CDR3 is CASSTQQGPQETQYF. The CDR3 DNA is TGCGCCAGCAGCACTCAACAGGGACCCCAAGAGACCCAGTACTTC.

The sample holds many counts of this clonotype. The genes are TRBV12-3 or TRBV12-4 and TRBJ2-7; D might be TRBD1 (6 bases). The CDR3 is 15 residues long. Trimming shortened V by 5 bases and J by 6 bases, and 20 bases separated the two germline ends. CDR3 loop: CASSRAGTLAGEQYF. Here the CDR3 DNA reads TGTGCCAGCAGTAGAGCCGGGACACTCGCGGGCGAGCAGTACTTC.

The CDR3, as DNA: TGTGCCAGCAGCTCCCACCACGACAGGTTTAATGAAAAACTGTTTTTT. This gives the protein CASSSHHDRFNEKLFF. V is TRBV13 and J is TRBJ1-4; D possibly corresponds to TRBD1 (6 bases). This CDR3 is built from 16 residues. Deletions cut 4 bases from V and 4 bases from J, with 16 bases between. Germline loops: CDR1 PRHDT, CDR2 FYEKMQ (reference sequence).

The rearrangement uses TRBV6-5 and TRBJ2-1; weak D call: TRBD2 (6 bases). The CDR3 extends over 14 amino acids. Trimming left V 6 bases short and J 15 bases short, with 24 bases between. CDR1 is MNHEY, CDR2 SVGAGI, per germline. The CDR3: CASSGLTGPGQLFF. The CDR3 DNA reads TGTGCCAGCAGCGGACTAACGGGGCCGGGGCAGCTGTTCTTC.

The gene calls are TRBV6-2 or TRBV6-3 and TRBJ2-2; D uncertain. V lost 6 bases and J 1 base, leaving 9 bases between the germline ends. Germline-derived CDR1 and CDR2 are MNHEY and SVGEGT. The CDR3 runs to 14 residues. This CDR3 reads CASRGDGNTGELFF. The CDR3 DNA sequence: TGTGCCAGCAGAGGTGACGGGAACACCGGGGAGCTGTTTTTT.

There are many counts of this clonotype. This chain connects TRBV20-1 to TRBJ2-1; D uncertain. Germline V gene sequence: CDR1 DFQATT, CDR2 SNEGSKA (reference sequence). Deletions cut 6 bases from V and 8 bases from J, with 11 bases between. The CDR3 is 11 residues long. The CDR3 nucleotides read TGCAGTGCCCGCTATACCCATGAGCAGTTCTTC. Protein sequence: CSARYTHEQFF.

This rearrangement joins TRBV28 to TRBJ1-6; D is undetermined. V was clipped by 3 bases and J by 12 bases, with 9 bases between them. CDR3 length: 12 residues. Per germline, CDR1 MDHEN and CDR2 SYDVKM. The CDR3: CASSFSPEPLHF. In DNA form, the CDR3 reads TGTGCCAGCAGTTTTTCACCGGAACCCCTCCACTTT.

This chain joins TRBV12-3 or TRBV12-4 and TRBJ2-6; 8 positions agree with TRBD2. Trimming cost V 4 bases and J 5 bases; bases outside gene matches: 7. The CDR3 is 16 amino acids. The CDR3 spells CASSSGLAVWANVLTF. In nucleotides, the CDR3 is TGTGCCAGCAGTTCTGGACTAGCAGTTTGGGCCAACGTCCTGACTTTC.

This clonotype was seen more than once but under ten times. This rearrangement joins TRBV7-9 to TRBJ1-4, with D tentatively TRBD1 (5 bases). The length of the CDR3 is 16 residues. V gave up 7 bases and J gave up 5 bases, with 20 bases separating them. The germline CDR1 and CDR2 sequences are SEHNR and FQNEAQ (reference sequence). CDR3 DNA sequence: TGTGCCAGCACACTAACCGGGACGGCCCTCAATGAAAAACTGTTTTTT. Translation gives CASTLTGTALNEKLFF.

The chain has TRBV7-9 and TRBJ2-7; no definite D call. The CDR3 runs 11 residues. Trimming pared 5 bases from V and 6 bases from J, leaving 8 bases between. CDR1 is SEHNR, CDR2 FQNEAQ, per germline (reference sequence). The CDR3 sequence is CASSRVGEQYF. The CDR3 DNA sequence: TGTGCCAGCAGCAGGGTAGGCGAGCAGTACTTC.

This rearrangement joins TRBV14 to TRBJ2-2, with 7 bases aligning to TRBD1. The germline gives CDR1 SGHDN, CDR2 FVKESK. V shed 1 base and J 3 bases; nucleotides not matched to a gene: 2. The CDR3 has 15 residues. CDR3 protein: CASSQGDRYTGELFF. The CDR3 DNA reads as TGTGCCAGCAGCCAAGGGGACAGATACACCGGGGAGCTGTTTTTT.

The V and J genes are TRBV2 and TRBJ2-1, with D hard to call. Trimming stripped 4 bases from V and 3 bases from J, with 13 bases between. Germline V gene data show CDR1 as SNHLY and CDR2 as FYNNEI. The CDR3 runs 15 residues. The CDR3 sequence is CASSGETDDYNEQFF. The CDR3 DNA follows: TGTGCCAGCAGTGGGGAAACCGATGACTACAATGAGCAGTTCTTC.

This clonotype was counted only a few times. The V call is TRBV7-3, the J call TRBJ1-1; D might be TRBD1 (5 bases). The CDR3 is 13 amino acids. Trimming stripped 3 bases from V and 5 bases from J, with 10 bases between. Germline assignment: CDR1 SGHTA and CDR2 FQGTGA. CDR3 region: CASSFAGWTEAFF. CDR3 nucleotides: TGTGCCAGCAGCTTCGCAGGGTGGACTGAAGCTTTCTTT.

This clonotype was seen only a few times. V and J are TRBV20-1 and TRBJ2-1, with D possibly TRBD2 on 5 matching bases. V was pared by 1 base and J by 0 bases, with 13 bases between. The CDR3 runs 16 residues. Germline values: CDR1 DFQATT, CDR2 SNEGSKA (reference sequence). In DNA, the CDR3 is TGCAGTGCTAGAGTATTCAGCGGTCCCTCCTACAATGAGCAGTTCTTC. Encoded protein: CSARVFSGPSYNEQFF.

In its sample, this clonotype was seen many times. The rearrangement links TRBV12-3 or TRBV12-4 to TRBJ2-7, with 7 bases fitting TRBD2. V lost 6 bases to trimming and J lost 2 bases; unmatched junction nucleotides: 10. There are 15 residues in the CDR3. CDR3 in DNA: TGTGCCAGCAGGCCCCCCGGGGGGACCACCTACGAGCAGTACTTC. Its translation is CASRPPGGTTYEQYF.

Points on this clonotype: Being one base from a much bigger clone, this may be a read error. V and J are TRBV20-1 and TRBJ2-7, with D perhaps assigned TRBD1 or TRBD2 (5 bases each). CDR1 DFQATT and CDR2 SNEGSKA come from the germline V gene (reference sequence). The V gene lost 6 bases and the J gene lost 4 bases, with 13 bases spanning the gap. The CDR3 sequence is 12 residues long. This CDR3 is CSAQGRLYEQYF. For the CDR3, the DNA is TGCAGTGCCCAGGGACGGCTATACGAGCAGTACTTC.

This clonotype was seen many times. Here the CDR3 reads CASSLGGVGYEQYF. DNA of the CDR3: TGTGCCAGCAGCTTAGGTGGCGTAGGGTACGAGCAGTACTTC. The chain employs TRBV7-8 and TRBJ2-7; D is undetermined. The CDR3 consists of 14 residues. Deletions cut 1 base from V and 4 bases from J, with 11 bases between. CDR1 and CDR2 from the germline V gene are SGHVS and FQNEAQ.

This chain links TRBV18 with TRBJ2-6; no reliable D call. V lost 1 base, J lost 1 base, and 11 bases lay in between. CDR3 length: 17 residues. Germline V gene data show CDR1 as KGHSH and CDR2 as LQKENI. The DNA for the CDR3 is TGTGCCAGCTCACCACAGGAAGGAACTTCTGGGGCCAACGTCCTGACTTTC. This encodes CASSPQEGTSGANVLTF.